Reported below is one TCR beta chain. This sample was included in a study of T cell responses to AZD1222 COVID-19 vaccine. Study information: Timing groups of about 4 and about 12 weeks for second doses were pooled.

Profiled with immunoSEQ multiplex PCR; TCRdb holds only in-frame clones, not every one. The sample lists some 110,000 clones, 80% to 90% seen once, with approximately 3.4% in the top ten. CDR1 and CDR2 (germline): MDHEN, SYDVKM. Between the trimmed V and J ends, which lost 8 bases and 4 bases, there was a span of 11 bases. The CDR3 covers 12 residues. The sequences come from peripheral blood, collected on day 0 of AZD1222 vaccination. The chain employs TRBV28 and TRBJ1-1; D ambiguous. This clonotype was sampled from an adult in good health. As DNA, the CDR3 is TGTGCCAGCCTGAACCGGGGCACTGAAGCTTTCTTT. Amino acids: CASLNRGTEAFF.